This is a list of T cell receptor beta chains from one sample in a study of response to subunit inactivated influenza vaccine. From the RT-PCR reads, TCRdb called clonotypes with MiXCR, one entry per CDR3 protein. The sample has 500,000 to 550,000 distinct CDR3 sequences, 7.5% to 8.5% seen once. The specimen was PBMCs from blood, collected roughly 24 months after vaccination. These receptors were taken from a man aged 50-75 years who received an inactivated influenza vaccine. Each CDR3 is given with its conserved first and last residue. The order of the fields is J gene, V gene, D gene, clone size, CDR3 DNA, CDR3 protein. A D gene is named only where the DNA matches it firmly. A row's size may be missing; if present it is once, few, many or a size class.

TRBJ2-3	TRBV7-3	.	many	TGTGCCAGCAGCTTTCTCCTCTCAGATACGCAGTATTTT	CASSFLLSDTQYF
TRBJ2-1	TRBV7-2	.	many	TGTGCCAGCAGCCCAAAATTTGGGACGGCTAACAATGAGCAGTTCTTC	CASSPKFGTANNEQFF
TRBJ2-5	TRBV28	TRBD2	few	TGTGCCAGCAGTTTATTGACGGGGGGGCCTCTGGAGACCCAGTACTTC	CASSLLTGGPLETQYF
TRBJ2-7	TRBV10-3	TRBD2	.	TGTGCCATCAGTGATCCGGGACTAGCGGGACTCGAGCAGTACTTC	CAISDPGLAGLEQYF
TRBJ2-1	TRBV12-3/TRBV12-4	.	few	TGTGCCAGCAGCCCGAGGCTTGGGGTGGGTGAGCAGTTCTTC	CASSPRLGVGEQFF
TRBJ2-7	TRBV28	.	many	TGTGCCAGCAGCCAACCGGGACGGATCTCCTACGAGCAGTACTTC	CASSQPGRISYEQYF
TRBJ1-2	TRBV10-3	.	.	TGTGCCATCAGTCGAACCAGGGAGGTGAATGGCTACACCTTC	CAISRTREVNGYTF
TRBJ2-4	TRBV7-2	TRBD1	few	TGTGCCAGCAGCTTGGGACAGGGGGTAGGCCTTCAGTACTTC	CASSLGQGVGLQYF
TRBJ1-3	TRBV20-1	.	many	TGCAGTGCTCGAGGTTTCTCTGGAAACACCATATATTTT	CSARGFSGNTIYF
TRBJ1-6	TRBV28	.	few	TGTGCCAGCAGTTTCACAGCCGGGGCCGATAATTCACCCCTCCACTTT	CASSFTAGADNSPLHF
TRBJ2-1	TRBV6-2/TRBV6-3	TRBD2	.	TGTGCCAGCAGTCCCCTCGGTAGAGCGGGAGCTCGCAATGAGCAGTTCTTC	CASSPLGRAGARNEQFF
TRBJ1-1	TRBV20-1	TRBD1	.	TGCAGTGCATCCCACAGGGGGCTACAGAACACTGAAGCTTTCTTT	CSASHRGLQNTEAFF
TRBJ2-1	TRBV5-1	TRBD2	.	TGCGCCAGCAGCTGGACTAGCGGAACAGAGCAGTTCTTC	CASSWTSGTEQFF
TRBJ2-5	TRBV4-1	.	.	TGCGCCAGCAGCCAAGAAGCCCCGACACATCGGGAGACCCAGTACTTC	CASSQEAPTHRETQYF
TRBJ1-2	TRBV3-1	.	.	TGTGCCAGCAGCCAAGGAGAACTCTATGGCTACACCTTC	CASSQGELYGYTF